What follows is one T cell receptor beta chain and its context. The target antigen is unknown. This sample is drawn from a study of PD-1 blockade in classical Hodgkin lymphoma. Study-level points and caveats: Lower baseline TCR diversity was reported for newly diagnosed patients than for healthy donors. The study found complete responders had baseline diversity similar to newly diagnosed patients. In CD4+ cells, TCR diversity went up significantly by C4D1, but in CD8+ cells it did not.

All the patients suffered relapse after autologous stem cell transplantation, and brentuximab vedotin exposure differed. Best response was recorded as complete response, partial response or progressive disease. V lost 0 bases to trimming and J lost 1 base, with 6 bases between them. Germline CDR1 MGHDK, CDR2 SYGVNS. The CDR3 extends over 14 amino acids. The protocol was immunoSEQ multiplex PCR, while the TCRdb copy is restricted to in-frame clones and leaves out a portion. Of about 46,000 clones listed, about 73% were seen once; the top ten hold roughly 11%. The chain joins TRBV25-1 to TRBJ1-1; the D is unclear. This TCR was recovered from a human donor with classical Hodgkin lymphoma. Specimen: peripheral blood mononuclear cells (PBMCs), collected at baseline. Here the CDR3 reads CASSEYTGNTEAFF. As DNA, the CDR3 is TGTGCCAGCAGTGAATATACCGGGAACACTGAAGCTTTCTTT.